The 18 T cell receptor beta chains given below trace back to one sample, sequenced in a study of response to subunit inactivated influenza vaccine. Each CDR3 protein is one row after TCRdb ran MiXCR on the RT-PCR reads. This table has 300,000 to 350,000 distinct CDR3 sequences, approximately 21% appearing once. The sample was PBMCs from blood, taken approximately 20 months after vaccination. The receptors stem from a man aged 45 to 75 who received an inactivated influenza vaccine.

This clonotype was seen at least ten times. The chain uses TRBV5-1 and TRBJ1-2; 7 nucleotides match TRBD1. The CDR3 is 14 residues long. Looked up from germline, CDR1 is SGHRS and CDR2 is YFSETQ. V lost 2 bases and J lost 5; bases outside the gene matches: 6. The CDR3 loop reads CASSFGGTAYGYTF. The CDR3 bases are TGCGCCAGCAGCTTTGGCGGGACAGCATATGGCTACACCTTC.

The chain joins TRBV7-6 to TRBJ2-3; D possibly corresponds to TRBD2 (6 bases). Looked up from germline, CDR1 is SGHVS and CDR2 is FNYEAQ. The V and J ends lost 5 bases and 2 bases respectively, with 14 bases between them. The CDR3 extends over 15 amino acids. This CDR3 is CASSDRRGYTDTQYF. For the CDR3, the DNA is TGTGCCAGCAGCGACCGGAGGGGTTACACAGATACGCAGTATTTT.

This clonotype was recorded a few times. The chain links TRBV6-2 or TRBV6-3 to TRBJ2-1; D ambiguous. The CDR3 consists of 16 residues. From germline, CDR1 is MNHEY and CDR2 SVGEGT. Between the trimmed V and J ends, which lost 0 bases and 0 bases, there was a span of 9 bases. CDR3 nucleotides: TGTGCCAGCAGTTACTCGATCCAGAGCTCCTACAATGAGCAGTTCTTC. Translation: CASSYSIQSSYNEQFF.

The genes are TRBV9 and TRBJ2-7; either TRBD1 or TRBD2 may fit D (6 bases each). V was trimmed by 4 bases and J by 2 bases, leaving 13 bases between them. This CDR3 is 14 amino acids long. The germline CDR1 and CDR2 sequences are SGDLS and YYNGEE. CDR3 in amino acids: CASSPHGGPYEQYF. The CDR3 nucleotides read TGTGCCAGCAGCCCCCACGGGGGCCCCTACGAGCAGTACTTC.

Ten or more counts support this clonotype. The chain carries TRBV6-2 or TRBV6-3 and TRBJ1-6, with D perhaps matching TRBD1 (5 bases). Trimming took 6 bases from V and 9 from J, leaving 9 bases between them. The CDR3 runs 12 residues. Germline loops: CDR1 MNHEY, CDR2 SVGEGT. The CDR3 sequence is CASSVRVSPLHF. CDR3 nucleotide sequence: TGTGCCAGCAGCGTCAGGGTTTCACCCCTCCACTTT.

This chain links TRBV18 with TRBJ2-5; 7 bases line up with TRBD2. Germline lookup yields CDR1 KGHSH and CDR2 LQKENI. The CDR3 extends over 16 amino acids. After removal of 3 bases from V and 2 bases from J, the junction contained 9 bases not matched to a gene. This chain's CDR3 is CASSPFENSGQETQYF. The CDR3 DNA reads as TGTGCCAGCTCACCTTTCGAAAATAGCGGGCAAGAGACCCAGTACTTC.

The table lists this clonotype with a few counts. The chain combines TRBV5-1 with TRBJ2-1; 10 bases line up with TRBD1. The CDR3 has 12 amino acids. Germline loops: CDR1 SGHRS, CDR2 YFSETQ. V lost 4 bases, J lost 13 bases, and 5 bases stayed unmatched. For the CDR3, the DNA is TGCGCCAGCAGCCCGGACAGGGGGTATCAGTTCTTC. Translated: CASSPDRGYQFF.

This clonotype was found a few times. The gene calls are TRBV4-3 and TRBJ1-5, with a tentative D call TRBD1 (5 bases). The CDR3 runs 15 residues. V lost 1 base and J lost 4, with 11 bases in between. Germline CDR1 reads LGHNA; CDR2 reads YSLEER. CDR3 coding DNA: TGCGCCAGCAGCCAAGCATGGGGGGGTAATCAGCCCCAGCATTTT. As protein: CASSQAWGGNQPQHF.

This chain links TRBV6-1 with TRBJ2-7, with 10 nucleotides matching TRBD2. Germline V gene data show CDR1 as MNHNS and CDR2 as SASEGT. The CDR3 has 14 residues. After removal of 6 bases from V and 3 bases from J, the junction contained 5 bases not matched to a gene. The CDR3 DNA sequence: TGTGCCAGCAGAAGGACTAGCGGTCGCTACGAGCAGTACTTC. Translating it yields CASRRTSGRYEQYF.

V gene TRBV20-1 combines with J gene TRBJ2-7, with 14 bases fitting TRBD2. Trimming cost V 3 bases and J 5 bases; bases outside gene matches: 3. Germline V lookup: CDR1 DFQATT, CDR2 SNEGSKA (reference sequence). The CDR3 length is 14 residues. DNA for the CDR3: TGCAGTGCTAGGTGGACTAGCGGGGGGAACGAGCAGTACTTC. This sequence encodes CSARWTSGGNEQYF.

The chain recombines TRBV3-1 with TRBJ2-1; no firm D call. V was shortened by 6 bases and J by 0 bases, with 18 bases between the two germline ends. Germline V CDR1 and CDR2: LGHDT, YNNKEL (reference sequence). CDR3 length: 17 amino acids. The CDR3 DNA follows: TGTGCCAGCAGTGGCTCTCCACCAATTAGCTCCTACAATGAGCAGTTCTTC. Protein: CASSGSPPISSYNEQFF.

V gene TRBV20-1 combines with J gene TRBJ2-1; D gene ambiguous. This CDR3 spans 14 amino acids. Trimming pared 1 base from V and 6 bases from J, leaving 13 bases between. Germline V lookup: CDR1 DFQATT, CDR2 SNEGSKA (reference sequence). CDR3 protein: CSARGTRVANEQFF. The CDR3 DNA reads TGCAGTGCTAGAGGAACACGAGTCGCCAATGAGCAGTTCTTC.

The CDR3 protein is CASSRSGGYSYEQYF. The CDR3 DNA reads TGTGCCAGCAGCCGGTCGGGGGGATACTCCTACGAGCAGTACTTC. V is TRBV3-1 and J is TRBJ2-7, with 7 nucleotides matching TRBD2. The V gene's germline CDR1 is LGHDT and CDR2 YNNKEL (reference sequence). There are 15 residues in the CDR3. J gave up 0 bases and V 4 bases, and 6 bases lay outside the gene matches.

The chain is built from TRBV6-6 and TRBJ2-2; D uncertain. V was shortened by 5 bases and J by 6 bases, with 10 bases between the two germline ends. Germline assignment: CDR1 MNHNY and CDR2 SVGAGI (reference sequence). CDR3 length: 13 amino acids. The CDR3 reads CASSPIEAGELFF. The DNA for the CDR3 is TGTGCCAGCAGTCCTATAGAAGCCGGGGAGCTGTTTTTT.

The chain joins TRBV29-1 to TRBJ2-6, with a possible D match to TRBD1 (6 bases). Germline V lookup: CDR1 SQVTM, CDR2 ANQGSEA. The germline V and J ends were trimmed by 7 bases and 0 bases, with 10 bases remaining between them. There are 14 residues in the CDR3. The CDR3 bases are TGCAGCGCACAGGGTTCCTCTGGGGCCAACGTCCTGACTTTC. This gives the protein CSAQGSSGANVLTF.

This rearrangement joins TRBV4-1 to TRBJ2-3; D gene unclear. The CDR3 loop spans 12 amino acids. Germline V gene data show CDR1 as MGHRA and CDR2 as YSYEKL. V lost 1 base and J 5 bases, leaving 4 bases between the germline ends. CDR3 loop: CASSQARDTQYF. DNA for the CDR3: TGCGCCAGCAGCCAAGCCAGAGATACGCAGTATTTT.

The table lists this clonotype with a few counts. The chain couples TRBV9 to TRBJ2-7; D gene unclear. Deletions cut 0 bases from V and 1 base from J, with 11 bases between. Germline V gene sequence: CDR1 SGDLS, CDR2 YYNGEE. The length of the CDR3 is 15 residues. The CDR3 DNA sequence: TGTGCCAGCAGCGTAGTTCCCGGAGATTCCTACGAGCAGTACTTC. Its translation: CASSVVPGDSYEQYF.

The chain carries TRBV11-2 and TRBJ1-4, with D tentatively TRBD1 (6 bases). CDR1 is SGHAT, CDR2 FQNNGV, per germline. V dropped 7 bases and J dropped 7 bases, with 13 bases sitting between them. The CDR3 is 13 residues long. CDR3 bases: TGTGCCAGCACCCGGGGGGGCGGTGAAAAACTGTTTTTT. This translates into CASTRGGGEKLFF. Based on the CDR3 plus reference TRBV11-2 and TRBJ1-4, the full variable domain is EAGVAQSPRYKIIEKRQSVAFWCNPISGHATLYWYQQILGQGPKLLIQFQNNGVVDDSQLPKDRFSAERLKGVDSTLKIQPAKLEDSAVYLCASTRGGGEKLFFGSGTQLSVL.